A single sample gave rise to the 32 T cell receptor beta chains below, sequenced in a study of cytomegalovirus exposure and HLA in healthy donors. Primers for the PCR totalled 60 Vbeta and 13 Jbeta. Measured with immunoSEQ multiplex PCR; TCRdb has only the in-frame clones, and not every one. Of some 140,000 clones listed, around 81% were seen once; the top ten hold 5.5% to 6.5%. The material sequenced was PBMCs. The receptors shown here come from a middle-aged woman in good health and CMV-seropositive.

The V call is TRBV30, the J call TRBJ1-2; D uncertain. The germline V gene encodes CDR1 GTSNPN and CDR2 SVGIG (reference sequence). The CDR3 runs to 12 residues. V was shortened by 2 bases and J by 5 bases, with 9 bases between the two germline ends. CDR3 sequence: CAWSPYLYGYTF. CDR3 in DNA: TGTGCCTGGAGTCCCTATTTGTATGGCTACACCTTC.

On this clone: Other DNA sequences of this sample code for an identical CDR3. The chain employs TRBV7-8 and TRBJ1-1, with 11 bases lining up with TRBD1. Germline loops: CDR1 SGHVS, CDR2 FQNEAQ. The J segment lost 5 bases and the V segment lost 0 bases, leaving 2 bases of the junction unmatched. The CDR3 loop spans 15 amino acids. CDR3 DNA sequence: TGTGCCAGCAGCTTAGCCGGGACAGGGGGGACTGAAGCTTTCTTT. The encoded protein is CASSLAGTGGTEAFF.

This chain connects TRBV7-2 to TRBJ2-1, with 10 nucleotides matching TRBD2. Germline V gene sequence: CDR1 SGHTA, CDR2 FQGNSA. V shed 1 base, J shed 8 bases, and the junction held 5 bases outside the gene matches. The CDR3 sequence is 15 residues long. The CDR3 loop is CASSLGASGRYEQFF. CDR3 coding DNA: TGTGCCAGCAGCTTAGGGGCTAGCGGGAGATATGAGCAGTTCTTC.

This chain links TRBV5-4 with TRBJ2-2; 16 bases map to TRBD2. Germline V gene data show CDR1 as SGHNT and CDR2 as YYREEE (reference sequence). J lost 2 bases, V lost 4 bases, and 8 bases had no gene match. The CDR3 is 19 residues long. The CDR3 loop reads CASSKGLAGGPKNTGELFF. The CDR3 DNA follows: TGTGCCAGCAGCAAGGGACTAGCGGGAGGGCCGAAAAACACCGGGGAGCTGTTTTTT.

The rearrangement uses TRBV6-6 and TRBJ2-1, with 14 bases fitting TRBD2. CDR1 MNHNY and CDR2 SVGAGI come from the germline V gene (reference sequence). The CDR3 is 16 amino acids. The ends lost 4 bases at V and 5 bases at J; junction bases unmatched: 4. DNA of the CDR3: TGTGCCAGCAGTTCCCGACTAGCGGGAGGGGACAATGAGCAGTTCTTC. This sequence encodes CASSSRLAGGDNEQFF.

The genes are TRBV7-9 and TRBJ1-3; 7 nucleotides line up with TRBD1. There are 15 residues in the CDR3. V shed 4 bases and J 0 bases; nucleotides not matched to a gene: 3. Germline CDR1 reads SEHNR; CDR2 reads FQNEAQ (reference sequence). CDR3 nucleotide sequence: TGTGCCAGCAGCTACGGACAGGTCTCTGGAAACACCATATATTTT. Its protein product is CASSYGQVSGNTIYF.

The chain links TRBV27 to TRBJ2-7, with 9 bases that match TRBD1. CDR1 is MNHEY and CDR2 is SMNVEV in the germline V gene (reference sequence). With V trimmed by 8 bases and J by 1 base, 12 bases remained unmatched. The CDR3 has 16 residues. CDR3 protein: CASALGQGKSSYEQYF. CDR3 DNA sequence: TGTGCCAGCGCCCTCGGACAGGGGAAATCTTCCTACGAGCAGTACTTC.

This rearrangement joins TRBV28 to TRBJ2-1; 12 bases are a match to TRBD2. In germline, CDR1 is MDHEN, CDR2 SYDVKM. The CDR3 spans 14 residues. The V and J ends lost 10 bases and 7 bases, in that order; junction bases with no gene match: 8. The CDR3 spells CATKTSGRRNEQFF. The CDR3 nucleotides are TGTGCCACCAAGACTAGCGGGAGAAGGAATGAGCAGTTCTTC.

J is TRBJ1-5 and V is TRBV19; D gene uncertain. The V and J ends lost 4 bases and 3 bases respectively, with 10 bases between them. CDR3 length: 14 residues. In germline, CDR1 is LNHDA, CDR2 SQIVND (reference sequence). CDR3 residues: CASSSYYTNQPQHF. CDR3 coding DNA: TGTGCCAGTAGTAGCTATTATACCAATCAGCCCCAGCATTTT.

This clone came up a few times. The chain employs TRBV28 and TRBJ2-1, with TRBD1 matching over 9 bases. The CDR3 totals 14 residues. J lost 3 bases, V lost 6 bases, and 3 bases had no gene match. From germline, CDR1 is MDHEN and CDR2 SYDVKM. Here the CDR3 reads CASRGGQGYNEQFF. CDR3 DNA sequence: TGTGCCAGCAGGGGGGGACAGGGCTACAATGAGCAGTTCTTC. The variable domain in full, completed from reference TRBV28 and TRBJ2-1, reads DVKVTQSSRYLVKRTGEKVFLECVQDMDHENMFWYRQDPGLGLRLIYFSYDVKMKEKGDIPEGYSVSREKKERFSLILESASTNQTSMYLCASRGGQGYNEQFFGPGTRLTVL.

This rearrangement joins TRBV7-8 to TRBJ2-3, with TRBD2 matching over 11 bases. Germline CDR1 reads SGHVS; CDR2 reads FQNEAQ. There are 16 residues in the CDR3. Trimming removed 0 bases from V and 6 bases from J; junction bases left unmatched: 5. The CDR3, as DNA: TGTGCCAGCAGCTTAGCCCTAGCGGGAGGATCGGATACGCAGTATTTT. Translated, it gives CASSLALAGGSDTQYF.

Points on this clone: Other DNA variants within this sample encode the same CDR3. The chain employs TRBV7-6 and TRBJ2-5, with D perhaps matching TRBD1 (5 bases). The CDR3 is 14 residues long. Germline V CDR1 and CDR2: SGHVS, FNYEAQ. The germline V and J ends were trimmed by 3 bases and 6 bases, with 14 bases remaining between them. The CDR3 here is CASSFHVRAKTQYF. The CDR3 nucleotides read TGTGCCAGCAGCTTTCACGTCAGGGCAAAGACCCAGTACTTC.

The chain links TRBV27 to TRBJ2-2; tentatively, D is TRBD1 (5 bases). The CDR3 has 16 amino acids. V was shortened by 3 bases and J by 3 bases, with 14 bases between the two germline ends. Looked up from germline, CDR1 is MNHEY and CDR2 is SMNVEV (reference sequence). The CDR3 nucleotides are TGTGCCAGCAGTTTCTCGTCCAGGGTCGACACCGGGGAGCTGTTTTTT. Its protein is CASSFSSRVDTGELFF.

The gene calls are TRBV6-5 and TRBJ2-7, with 7 bases lining up with TRBD1. Trimming at V came to 0 bases and at J to 1 base, leaving 6 bases not matched to a gene. CDR3 size: 16 residues. CDR1 and CDR2 from the germline V gene are MNHEY and SVGAGI. CDR3 sequence (DNA): TGTGCCAGCAGTTACTCCTTCCTGGGACAGTCCTACGAGCAGTACTTC. This codes for CASSYSFLGQSYEQYF.

The chain is built from TRBV5-4 and TRBJ2-7, with D unclear. V was cut by 4 bases and J by 1 base, with 9 bases left in between. The CDR3 length is 13 residues. CDR1 SGHNT and CDR2 YYREEE come from the germline V gene (reference sequence). DNA for the CDR3: TGTGCCAGCAGCCACGACTCGTCCTACGAGCAGTACTTC. Translated, it gives CASSHDSSYEQYF. The full variable domain, in which reference TRBV5-4 and TRBJ2-7 provide the parts outside the CDR3, is ETGVTQSPTHLIKTRGQQVTLRCSSQSGHNTVSWYQQALGQGPQFIFQYYREEENGRGNFPPRFSGLQFPNYSSELNVNALELDDSALYLCASSHDSSYEQYFGPGTRLTVT.

This rearrangement joins TRBV7-9 to TRBJ2-3; D might be TRBD2 (6 bases). Germline V lookup: CDR1 SEHNR, CDR2 FQNEAQ (reference sequence). The CDR3 runs 14 residues. Trimming shortened V by 9 bases and J by 5 bases, and 18 bases separated the two germline ends. CDR3 in DNA: TGTGCCAGGACTAGTGGGGCGAGGGAAGATACGCAGTATTTT. This codes for CARTSGAREDTQYF.

The chain has TRBV19 and TRBJ2-5; 7 bases match TRBD2. The CDR3 is 17 residues long. V shed 4 bases, J shed 7 bases, and the junction held 18 bases outside the gene matches. Germline V CDR1 and CDR2: LNHDA, SQIVND (reference sequence). CDR3 loop: CASSSQSGTRVLGTQYF. The CDR3 DNA sequence: TGTGCCAGTAGTAGCCAGAGCGGGACGCGGGTCTTAGGGACCCAGTACTTC.

The chain uses TRBV6-5 and TRBJ2-7; D gene uncertain. The V gene lost 0 bases and the J gene lost 0 bases, with 9 bases spanning the gap. This CDR3 is 15 amino acids long. CDR1 and CDR2 (germline): MNHEY, SVGAGI. The CDR3 spells CASSYSSTLSYEQYF. For the CDR3, the DNA is TGTGCCAGCAGTTACTCGTCTACTCTCTCCTACGAGCAGTACTTC.

The genes are TRBV5-1 and TRBJ2-2; tentatively, D is TRBD1 (6 bases). The CDR3 extends over 16 amino acids. Germline V CDR1 and CDR2: SGHRS, YFSETQ. V was shortened by 0 bases and J by 3 bases, with 12 bases between the two germline ends. The CDR3 loop reads CASSLELGAYTGELFF. For the CDR3, the DNA is TGCGCCAGCAGCTTGGAGTTGGGGGCCTACACCGGGGAGCTGTTTTTT.

The J gene is TRBJ2-1, the V gene TRBV7-8, with 7 bases identical to TRBD2. V was clipped by 6 bases and J by 2 bases; unmatched bases: 10. The CDR3 contains 16 residues. Per germline, CDR1 SGHVS and CDR2 FQNEAQ. CDR3 in amino acids: CASSPKSGKTYNEQFF. CDR3 DNA sequence: TGTGCCAGCAGTCCAAAAAGCGGGAAAACCTACAATGAGCAGTTCTTC.

CDR3 sequence: CATSGTGGSSNQPQHF. DNA of the CDR3: TGTGCCACCTCCGGGACAGGGGGCAGTAGCAATCAGCCCCAGCATTTT. The gene calls are TRBV19 and TRBJ1-5, with 12 bases aligning to TRBD1. The V gene end was trimmed by 10 bases and the J gene end by 0 bases; junction bases not matched to a gene: 7. CDR3 size: 16 residues. In germline, CDR1 is LNHDA, CDR2 SQIVND (reference sequence).

This clone showed up just once. This sequence joins TRBV13 and TRBJ2-5; 11 bases map to TRBD2. With 2 bases clipped from V and 7 bases from J, the junction kept 6 bases outside the gene matches. The germline gives CDR1 PRHDT, CDR2 FYEKMQ (reference sequence). The CDR3 spans 15 residues. In DNA form, the CDR3 reads TGTGCCAGCAGCTTATGGGTAGCGGGAGGGCCGACCCAGTACTTC. The encoded protein is CASSLWVAGGPTQYF.

V gene TRBV29-1 combines with J gene TRBJ2-7, with a weak D call TRBD2 (6 bases). V was shortened by 2 bases and J by 6 bases, with 14 bases between the two germline ends. This CDR3 has 13 amino acids. CDR1 SQVTM and CDR2 ANQGSEA come from the germline V gene. CDR3 coding DNA: TGCAGCGTTGAACGACTAGAAAGTGGCGAGCAGTACTTC. Protein: CSVERLESGEQYF.

This clone was detected once. The V call is TRBV27, the J call TRBJ2-7; D unresolved. The ends were cut back, 5 bases at V and 2 bases at J, with 13 bases in the middle. Germline CDR1 reads MNHEY; CDR2 reads SMNVEV (reference sequence). This CDR3 is built from 14 residues. The CDR3 nucleotides read TGTGCCAGCAGTCCATTACTTAGAACCTACGAGCAGTACTTC. Protein: CASSPLLRTYEQYF.

This clone was counted once. The chain employs TRBV10-1 and TRBJ2-5, with D perhaps TRBD2 (7 bases). This CDR3 has 15 amino acids. Germline V gene lookup returns CDR1 WNHNN and CDR2 SYGVQD (reference sequence). Trimming stripped 0 bases from V and 3 bases from J, with 11 bases between. CDR3 sequence: CASSESKGGKETQYF. CDR3 nucleotides: TGCGCCAGCAGTGAGTCGAAGGGGGGGAAAGAGACCCAGTACTTC.

The rearrangement uses TRBV18 and TRBJ2-5; D is perhaps TRBD2 (6 bases). CDR3 length: 13 residues. Trimming removed 4 bases from V and 3 bases from J, with 9 bases in between. CDR1 KGHSH and CDR2 LQKENI come from the germline V gene. This chain's CDR3 is CASSQGRKETQYF. The CDR3, as DNA: TGTGCCAGCTCACAAGGGAGGAAAGAGACCCAGTACTTC.

This chain connects TRBV7-9 to TRBJ1-2; 10 nucleotides line up with TRBD1. CDR3 length equals 17 residues. The V segment lost 4 bases and the J segment 0 bases; nucleotides outside the gene matches: 8. Germline CDR1 is SEHNR and CDR2 is FQNEAQ (reference sequence). The CDR3 spells CASSSRTGGNPNYGYTF. The CDR3 coding sequence is TGTGCCAGCAGCTCCCGGACAGGGGGTAATCCTAACTATGGCTACACCTTC.

The chain combines TRBV7-2 with TRBJ1-4, with 8 bases aligning to TRBD1. The germline V gene has CDR1 SGHTA and CDR2 FQGNSA. This CDR3 has 15 amino acids. V lost 5 bases and J lost 7; bases outside the gene matches: 9. CDR3 protein: CASSDSGGAAEKLFF. The CDR3 DNA follows: TGTGCCAGCAGCGACTCAGGGGGCGCCGCTGAAAAACTGTTTTTT. Full variable domain (outside the CDR3, taken from reference TRBV7-2 and TRBJ1-4): GAGVSQSPSNKVTEKGKDVELRCDPISGHTALYWYRQSLGQGLEFLIYFQGNSAPDKSGLPSDRFSAERTGGSVSTLTIQRTQQEDSAVYLCASSDSGGAAEKLFFGSGTQLSVL.

The CDR3 bases are TGCGCCAGCAGCTTGACCACAGGGGCAACTAATGAAAAACTGTTTTTT. It is translated as CASSLTTGATNEKLFF. The chain uses TRBV5-1 and TRBJ1-4; 7 bases match TRBD1. Germline loops: CDR1 SGHRS, CDR2 YFSETQ. Trimming at V came to 1 base and at J to 0 bases, leaving 3 bases not matched to a gene. The CDR3 runs 16 residues. Full variable domain (missing parts from reference TRBV5-1 and TRBJ1-4): KAGVTQTPRYLIKTRGQQVTLSCSPISGHRSVSWYQQTPGQGLQFLFEYFSETQRNKGNFPGRFSGRQFSNSRSEMNVSTLELGDSALYLCASSLTTGATNEKLFFGSGTQLSVL.

This CDR3 is CAWRSAGTYEQYF. The CDR3, as DNA: TGTGCCTGGAGATCAGCGGGAACCTACGAGCAGTACTTC. The chain couples TRBV30 to TRBJ2-7; TRBD2 matches at 7 bases. The CDR3 is 13 amino acids. Germline CDR1 is GTSNPN and CDR2 is SVGIG (reference sequence). J gave up 2 bases and V 3 bases, and 4 bases lay outside the gene matches.

The V gene is TRBV27, the J gene TRBJ1-1; 7 bases map to TRBD1. Germline CDR1 and CDR2: MNHEY and SMNVEV (reference sequence). This CDR3 comprises 15 residues. V gave up 7 bases and J gave up 4 bases; unmatched junction bases: 12. As DNA, the CDR3 is TGTGCCAGCACCCCCAGAAGTAAGGGGGCCACTGAAGCTTTCTTT. Translating it yields CASTPRSKGATEAFF.

The chain couples TRBV7-9 to TRBJ1-1; D is uncertain. Looked up from germline, CDR1 is SEHNR and CDR2 is FQNEAQ (reference sequence). This CDR3 has 13 residues. The V and J ends lost 1 base and 4 bases respectively, with 7 bases between them. The CDR3 region is CASSLEGGTEAFF. The CDR3 bases are TGTGCCAGCAGCTTAGAGGGAGGCACTGAAGCTTTCTTT. The full variable domain, in which reference TRBV7-9 and TRBJ1-1 provide the parts outside the CDR3, is DTGVSQNPRHKITKRGQNVTFRCDPISEHNRLYWYRQTLGQGPEFLTYFQNEAQLEKSRLLSDRFSAERPKGSFSTLEIQRTEQGDSAMYLCASSLEGGTEAFFGQGTRLTVV.